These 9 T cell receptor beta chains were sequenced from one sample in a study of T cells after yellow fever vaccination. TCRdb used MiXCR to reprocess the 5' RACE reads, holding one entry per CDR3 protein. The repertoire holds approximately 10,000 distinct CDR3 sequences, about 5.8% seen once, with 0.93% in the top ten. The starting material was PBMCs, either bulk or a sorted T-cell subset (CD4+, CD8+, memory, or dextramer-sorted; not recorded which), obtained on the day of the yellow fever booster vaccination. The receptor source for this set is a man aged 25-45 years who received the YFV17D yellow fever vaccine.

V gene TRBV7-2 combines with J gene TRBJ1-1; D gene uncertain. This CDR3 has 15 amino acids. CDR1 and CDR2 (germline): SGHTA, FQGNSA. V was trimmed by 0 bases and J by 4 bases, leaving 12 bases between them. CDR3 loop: CASSLAEQPITEAFF. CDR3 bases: TGTGCCAGCAGCTTAGCGGAACAGCCGATCACTGAAGCTTTCTTT.

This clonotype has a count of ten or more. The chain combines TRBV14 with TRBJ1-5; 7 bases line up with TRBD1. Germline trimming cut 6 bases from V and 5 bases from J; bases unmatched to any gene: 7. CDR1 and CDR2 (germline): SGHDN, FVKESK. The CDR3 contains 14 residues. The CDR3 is CASSRQGRHQPQHF. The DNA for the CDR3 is TGTGCCAGCAGTCGACAGGGTAGGCATCAGCCCCAGCATTTT.

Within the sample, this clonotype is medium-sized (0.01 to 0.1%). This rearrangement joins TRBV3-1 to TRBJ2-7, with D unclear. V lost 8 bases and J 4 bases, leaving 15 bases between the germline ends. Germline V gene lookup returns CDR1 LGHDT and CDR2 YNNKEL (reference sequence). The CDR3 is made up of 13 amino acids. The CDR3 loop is CASGPAGKYEQYF. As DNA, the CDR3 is TGTGCCAGCGGCCCTGCAGGAAAATACGAGCAGTACTTC.

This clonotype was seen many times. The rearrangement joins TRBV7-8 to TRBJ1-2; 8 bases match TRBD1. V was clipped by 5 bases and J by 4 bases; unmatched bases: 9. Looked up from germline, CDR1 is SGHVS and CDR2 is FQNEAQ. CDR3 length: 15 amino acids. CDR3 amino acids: CASSPRTGLGYGYTF. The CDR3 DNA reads TGTGCCAGCAGCCCGCGGACAGGGTTGGGCTATGGCTACACCTTC. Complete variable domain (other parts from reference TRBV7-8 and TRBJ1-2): GAGVSQSPRYKVAKRGQDVALRCDPISGHVSLFWYQQALGQGPEFLTYFQNEAQLDKSGLPSDRFFAERPEGSVSTLKIQRTQQEDSAVYLCASSPRTGLGYGYTFGSGTRLTVV.

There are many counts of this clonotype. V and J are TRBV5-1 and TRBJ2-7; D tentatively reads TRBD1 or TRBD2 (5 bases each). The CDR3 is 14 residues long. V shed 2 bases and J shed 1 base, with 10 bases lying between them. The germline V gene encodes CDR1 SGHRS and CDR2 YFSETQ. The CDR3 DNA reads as TGCGCCAGCAGCTTAGGGGACCCGTCCTACGAGCAGTACTTC. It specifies CASSLGDPSYEQYF.

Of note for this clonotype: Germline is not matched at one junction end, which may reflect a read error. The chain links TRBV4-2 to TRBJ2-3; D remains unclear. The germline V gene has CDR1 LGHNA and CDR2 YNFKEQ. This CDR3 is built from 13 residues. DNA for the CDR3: TGTGCCAGCAGCCATGGCCTAGGTACAAAGGGCGATTTT. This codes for CASSHGLGTKGDF.

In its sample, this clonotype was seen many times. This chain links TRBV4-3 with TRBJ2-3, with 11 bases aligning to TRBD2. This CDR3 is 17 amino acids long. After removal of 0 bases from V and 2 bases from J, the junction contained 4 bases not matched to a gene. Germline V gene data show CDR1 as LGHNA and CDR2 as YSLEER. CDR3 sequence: CASSQDFSGRATDTQYF. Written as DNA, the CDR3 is TGCGCCAGCAGCCAAGATTTTAGCGGGAGGGCCACAGATACGCAGTATTTT.

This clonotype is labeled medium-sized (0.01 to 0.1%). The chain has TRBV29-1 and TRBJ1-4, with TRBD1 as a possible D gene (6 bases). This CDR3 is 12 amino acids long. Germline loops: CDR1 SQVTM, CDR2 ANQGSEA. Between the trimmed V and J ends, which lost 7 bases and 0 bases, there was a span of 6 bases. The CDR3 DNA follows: TGCAGCGCAGGGGCAACTAATGAAAAACTGTTTTTT. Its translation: CSAGATNEKLFF.

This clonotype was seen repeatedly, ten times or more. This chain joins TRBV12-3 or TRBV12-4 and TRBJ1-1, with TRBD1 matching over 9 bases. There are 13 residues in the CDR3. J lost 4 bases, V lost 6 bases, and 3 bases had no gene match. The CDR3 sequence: CASSRTGVTEAFF. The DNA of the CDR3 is TGTGCCAGCAGCAGGACAGGGGTCACTGAAGCTTTCTTT.